This T cell receptor (beta chain) was found in a study of T-cell reconstitution after alpha-beta-depleted transplantation in children. General study results and limits: T-cell counts and diversity were attributed mostly to newly produced T cells one year after transplant. Reportedly, only several hundred clones from non-depleted graft cells drove alpha-beta T-cell counts at about two months. From surviving recipient T cells and thymic progenitors came the high day-60 TCRbeta diversity observed in some patients.

For TCRbeta, the library was prepared with unique molecular identifiers. TCRdb reprocessed the PCR reads via MiXCR and lists one record per CDR3 protein. The repertoire includes about 200,000 distinct CDR3 sequences, 5.5% to 7% of them detected once, and roughly 4.7% sits in the top ten. Germline V lookup: CDR1 MDHEN, CDR2 SYDVKM. V shed 3 bases, J shed 2 bases, and the junction held 5 bases outside the gene matches. CDR3 length: 16 residues. This clonotype was counted at least ten times. Antigen specificity is unknown. This chain connects TRBV28 to TRBJ2-7, with 12 bases lining up with TRBD2. This sequence was found in a girl under three years old with combined immunodeficiency, due to receive a stem cell transplant. The sequences come from PBMCs, collected before TCRalphabeta/CD19-depleted stem cell transplant. The CDR3 here is CASSFAGLAGAYEQYF. In nucleotides, the CDR3 is TGTGCCAGCAGTTTTGCGGGACTAGCGGGTGCCTACGAGCAGTACTTC.